This is a list of T cell receptor beta chains from one sample in a study of blood T cells in healthy people across ages. TCRdb reprocessed the 5' RACE reads via MiXCR and lists one record per CDR3 protein. The sample consists of about 1.6 million distinct CDR3 sequences, roughly 32% of them appearing once. The material sequenced was blood. The source is a woman aged 25 to 45 in good health. CDR3s include the opening cysteine and the closing phenylalanine or tryptophan. D genes are given only for firm matches. Clone size is given for some rows only: seen once, a few or many times, or a class if the clone is expanded.

J gene,CDR3 length,V gene,clone size,D gene,CDR3 DNA,CDR3 protein
TRBJ2-7,13,TRBV4-1,.,.,TGCGCCAGCAGCCAAGTAAGTGGTCGGGAGCAGTACTTC,CASSQVSGREQYF
TRBJ1-2,13,TRBV15,few,.,TGTGCCACCACCGGGGGAGGGCTGGAGGGCTACACCTTC,CATTGGGLEGYTF
TRBJ2-3,17,TRBV5-1,.,.,TGCGCCAGCAGCTTCCAAGCGAAGGAGGGGGTTAGGGATACGCAGTATTTT,CASSFQAKEGVRDTQYF
TRBJ1-4,14,TRBV27,.,.,TGTGCCAGCAGTTTTTCGGATGAGATCGAAAAACTGTTTTTT,CASSFSDEIEKLFF
TRBJ2-7,14,TRBV20-1,.,TRBD2,TGCAGTGCTAATAGCGGGGGGGCTCGATACGAGCAGTACTTC,CSANSGGARYEQYF
TRBJ2-5,10,TRBV2,.,.,TGTGCCGTACAGGAGGAGACCCAGTACTTC,CAVQEETQYF
TRBJ1-2,15,TRBV4-1,.,.,TGCGCCAGCAGCCAAGAGAACGGGATAAGGGGTGGCTACACCTTC,CASSQENGIRGGYTF
TRBJ1-2,14,TRBV15,.,TRBD1,TGTGCCACCAGCATAGGGACAGGGGGGTATGGCTACACCTTC,CATSIGTGGYGYTF
TRBJ2-3,19,TRBV7-2,few,.,TGTGCCAGCAGCTTAACCTTTCCGGCGACTAGAGGTAGCACAGATACGCAGTATTTT,CASSLTFPATRGSTDTQYF
TRBJ2-7,16,TRBV5-1,.,.,TGCGCCAACAGCTTCTTAGGCCGGGACGGCTTCTACGAGCAGTACTTC,CANSFLGRDGFYEQYF
TRBJ2-7,16,TRBV3-1,.,.,TGTGCCAGCAGCCAACTTAGAAGGGCTGGGTACGACGAGCAGTACTTC,CASSQLRRAGYDEQYF
TRBJ2-3,16,TRBV20-1,few,.,TGCAGTGCTAGAGATTTAGGGCGCGGCGGCACAGATACGCAGTATTTT,CSARDLGRGGTDTQYF
TRBJ2-3,16,TRBV20-1,few,.,TGCAGTGCTAGACTTGTGGAGGCAGGGGGCACAGATACGCAGTATTTT,CSARLVEAGGTDTQYF
TRBJ1-2,14,TRBV20-1,few,TRBD1,TGCAGTGCTGGGGGACAGGGGGTTGACTATGGCTACACCTTC,CSAGGQGVDYGYTF
TRBJ2-6,17,TRBV28,.,.,TGTGCCACGTATCCAGAGACAGTGCCTTCTGGGGCCAACGTCCTGACTTTC,CATYPETVPSGANVLTF
TRBJ2-7,12,TRBV29-1,many,.,TGCAGCGTTGGGTGGTCAGAAAGGGAGCAGTACTTC,CSVGWSEREQYF
TRBJ2-5,14,TRBV4-1,few,.,TGCGCCAGCAGCGAGCAACTAGCAGCAGAGACCCAGTACTTC,CASSEQLAAETQYF
TRBJ2-5,15,TRBV2,.,TRBD2,TGTGCCAGCAGCCTGGGCGGGAGGTCGGAAGAGACCCAGTACTTC,CASSLGGRSEETQYF
TRBJ2-1,13,TRBV30,.,.,TGTGCCTGGCGGATGGGGCCCTACAATGAGCAGTTATTC,CAWRMGPYNEQLF
TRBJ2-7,15,TRBV4-1,.,.,TGCGCCAGCAGCCGCGGCAACCTCTCACCCTACGAGCAGTACTTC,CASSRGNLSPYEQYF
TRBJ2-7,16,TRBV5-1,few,.,TGCGCCAGCAGCTTGGATCGGGGGGCTCTATACTACGAGCAGTACTTC,CASSLDRGALYYEQYF
TRBJ1-1,15,TRBV5-1,.,.,TGCGCCAGCAGCCTCTCGGGGGCCGCGAACACTGAAGCTTTCTTT,CASSLSGAANTEAFF
TRBJ1-4,16,TRBV4-1,many,.,TGCGCCAGCAGCCAAGATTCCGCCTCAACTAATGAAAAACTGTTTTTT,CASSQDSASTNEKLFF
TRBJ1-2,12,TRBV20-1,.,.,TGCAGTGCTAGTGTGGGGGGCTATGGCTACACCTTC,CSASVGGYGYTF
TRBJ1-2,13,TRBV5-6,few,TRBD1,TGTGCCAGCAGACAGACAGGGTTCTATGGCTACACCTTC,CASRQTGFYGYTF
TRBJ2-1,13,TRBV12-3/TRBV12-4,.,.,TGTGCCAGCAGTTTCGGGACTCCAGGGGAGCAGTTCTTC,CASSFGTPGEQFF
TRBJ2-1,17,TRBV7-6,.,TRBD2,TGTGCCAGCAGCTCATTGACTAGCGGCCATACCTACAATGAGCAGTTCTTC,CASSSLTSGHTYNEQFF
TRBJ2-7,11,TRBV20-1,few,.,TGCAGTGCTAGAGATTCGGAGGTGCAGTACTTC,CSARDSEVQYF
TRBJ2-5,13,TRBV10-3,.,.,TGTGCCATTCGAGCCCTGACCCAAGAGACCCAGTACTTC,CAIRALTQETQYF
TRBJ2-7,15,TRBV9,.,TRBD1,TGTGCCAGCAGCCCGGGGGACAGGAGCTCCTGCGAGCAGTACTTC,CASSPGDRSSCEQYF
TRBJ1-5,16,TRBV4-2,few,.,TGTGCCAGCAGCCAAGAAGGGGCTTCTAGCAATCAGCCCCAGCATTTT,CASSQEGASSNQPQHF
TRBJ2-5,14,TRBV3-1,.,.,TGTGCCAGCAGCCCTTTCAAGTTCCAAGAGACCCAGTACTTC,CASSPFKFQETQYF
TRBJ1-1,15,TRBV28,.,.,TGTGCCAGCAGTTTCAATACAGGGTTGGAGACTGAAGCTTTCTTT,CASSFNTGLETEAFF
TRBJ2-7,18,TRBV5-1,.,TRBD2,TGCGCCAGCAGCTTATCGACTAGCGGGGGGTCGCAATCCTACGAGCAGTACTTC,CASSLSTSGGSQSYEQYF
TRBJ2-7,14,TRBV28,many,.,TGTGCCAGCAGTTCCCTAGGACCAACCTACGAGCAGTACTTC,CASSSLGPTYEQYF
TRBJ2-1,18,TRBV21-1,.,.,TGTGCCAGCAGCAAACCCCTGCGGGGACAGGAGTTTGTGAAGACCCGGTACTTC,CASSKPLRGQEFVKTRYF
TRBJ1-5,16,TRBV20-1,.,.,TGCAGTGTTAGAGATTTTCTAGGATCTAGCAATCAGCCCCAGCATTTT,CSVRDFLGSSNQPQHF
TRBJ2-7,14,TRBV12-3/TRBV12-4,many,.,TGTGCCAGCAGCCTTCCCGGGAGTACCTACGAGCAGTACTTC,CASSLPGSTYEQYF
TRBJ2-2,14,TRBV20-1,.,TRBD2,TGCAGTGCTAGGAGCGGGAGTGCGGACGGGGAGCTGTTTTTT,CSARSGSADGELFF
TRBJ2-5,18,TRBV10-3,.,.,TGTGCCATCAGTGAGTCCGTGGGACCTCACCCGTACCAAGAGACCCAGTACTTC,CAISESVGPHPYQETQYF
TRBJ2-5,14,TRBV27,.,.,TGTGCCAGCAGTTTCTCAGCGGCCAAAGAGACCCAGTACTTC,CASSFSAAKETQYF
TRBJ2-5,14,TRBV9,.,.,TGTGCCAGCAGCGTAGGGGGCTACGGGGGTGGTCAGTACTTC,CASSVGGYGGGQYF
TRBJ2-3,15,TRBV5-1,few,TRBD2,TGCGCCAGCAGCAGGTGGACTAGCGACACAGATACGCAGTATTTT,CASSRWTSDTDTQYF
TRBJ1-2,18,TRBV7-9,.,.,TGTTCCAGCAGCTTTTCCAGGGAGACTATTCCCTCCTTCTATGGCTACACCTTC,CSSSFSRETIPSFYGYTF
TRBJ2-7,15,TRBV25-1,.,TRBD1,TGTGCCAGTAGTGATGTCAGGACAGGGGACTACGAGCAGTACTTC,CASSDVRTGDYEQYF
TRBJ1-2,14,TRBV24-1,.,.,TGTGCCACCAGTGACCCCGGGGCCCGCTATGGCTACACCTTC,CATSDPGARYGYTF
TRBJ2-7,16,TRBV6-5,.,.,TGTGCCAGCAGTCGTACACAGGTGAGCTCCTACAATGAGCAGTACTTC,CASSRTQVSSYNEQYF
TRBJ1-6,16,TRBV10-3,few,.,TGTGCCATCAGACAATACAGGGACTCCTATAATTCACCCCTCCACTTT,CAIRQYRDSYNSPLHF
TRBJ2-1,13,TRBV20-1,few,TRBD2,TGCAGTGCTACTAGCGGGGCGAGAGATGAGCAGTTCTTC,CSATSGARDEQFF